These T cell receptor beta chains were read from a single sample in a study of OX40 agonist ivuxolimab in advanced cancers. Generated by immunoSEQ multiplex PCR, the TCRdb table keeps only in-frame clones and is missing some. The repertoire has over 50,000 clones, approximately 89% of them found once; the top ten carry 15% to 20%. The starting material was CD4+ or CD8+ T cells sorted from blood, obtained in a trial of the OX40 agonist ivuxolimab. The receptors were gathered from an adult with an advanced solid tumor such as melanoma, head and neck, liver or kidney cancer. CDR3s include the opening cysteine and the closing phenylalanine or tryptophan. The D gene is left open where the match is weak. Part of the rows lack a size; the others show once, few, many or a class for expanded clones.

.	.	TRBJ1-4	17	TRBV4-1	CASSLIWVPPTNEKLFF	TGCGCCAGCAGCCTCATATGGGTGCCTCCAACTAATGAAAAACTGTTTTTT
.	.	TRBJ2-7	14	TRBV9	CASSVAGSGYEQYF	TGTGCCAGCAGCGTAGCCGGGTCTGGATACGAGCAGTACTTC
.	.	TRBJ1-1	15	TRBV9	CASSVAGRGGTEAFF	TGTGCCAGCAGCGTAGCTGGAAGGGGGGGCACTGAAGCTTTCTTT
.	.	TRBJ2-3	15	TRBV6-5	CASSLRGTSTDTQYF	TGTGCCAGCAGTTTAAGAGGTACTAGCACAGATACGCAGTATTTT
.	.	TRBJ1-5	14	TRBV27	CASKYSSGSRPQHF	TGTGCCAGCAAATACTCCTCAGGGTCCAGACCCCAGCATTTT
.	.	TRBJ2-7	12	TRBV13	CASSQDYHEQYF	TGTGCCAGCAGCCAGGACTATCACGAGCAGTACTTC
.	TRBD1	TRBJ2-7	14	TRBV6-5	CASSYSDRPYEQYF	TGTGCCAGCAGTTATTCGGACAGGCCCTACGAGCAGTACTTC
.	.	TRBJ2-7	13	TRBV15	CATRSGHSYEQYF	TGTGCCACCAGAAGCGGGCACTCCTACGAGCAGTACTTC
.	TRBD2	TRBJ2-7	15	TRBV4-1	CASSTGTSATYEQYF	TGCGCCAGCAGCACCGGGACTAGCGCAACCTACGAGCAGTACTTC
.	TRBD2	TRBJ2-7	15	TRBV9	CASSAGTSGTYEQYF	TGTGCCAGCAGCGCAGGGACTAGCGGAACCTACGAGCAGTACTTC
few	.	TRBJ2-7	12	TRBV6-6	CASSYGTSEQYF	TGTGCCAGCAGTTACGGGACTTCCGAGCAGTACTTC
.	TRBD2	TRBJ2-3	14	TRBV5-6	CASSSGLAVNTQYF	TGTGCCAGCAGCTCGGGACTAGCAGTTAATACGCAGTATTTT
.	.	TRBJ1-1	12	TRBV5-4	CASSPQTGEAFF	TGTGCCAGCAGCCCCCAGACAGGTGAAGCTTTCTTT
.	.	TRBJ2-3	15	TRBV15	CATSRDPLATDTQYF	TGTGCCACCAGCAGAGATCCCCTTGCGACAGATACGCAGTATTTT